This is a list of T cell receptor beta chains from one sample in a study of beta chain features in type 1 diabetes. Libraries were prepared by immunoSEQ multiplex PCR; TCRdb keeps only in-frame clonotypes and omits some of them. Of around 360,000 clones in the sample, over 10% were seen once. The source material was naive CD4+ T cells from blood. These receptors all come from a woman aged 18-29 years with type 1 diabetes. The CDR3 runs from the conserved cysteine through the conserved F or W. A D gene is named only where the DNA matches it firmly. The size of a clone is reported for some rows only, either as once, few or many, or as a class for expanded clones.

d_call,v_call,j_call,clone_size,cdr3_aa,cdr3_nt
TRBD1,TRBV25-1,TRBJ1-6,few,CASSRTGYGSPLHF,TGTGCCAGCAGTCGGACAGGGTATGGTTCACCCCTCCACTTT
TRBD1,TRBV30,TRBJ2-1,.,CAWSVLQTFGQGSWNEQFF,TGTGCCTGGAGTGTATTGCAAACGTTCGGACAGGGAAGTTGGAATGAGCAGTTCTTC
.,TRBV29-1,TRBJ1-2,.,CSVDPPGKVYGYTF,TGCAGCGTTGACCCGCCGGGAAAGGTCTATGGCTACACCTTC
TRBD1,TRBV4-3,TRBJ2-1,.,CASSQQGAGNEQFF,TGCGCCAGCAGCCAACAGGGGGCTGGGAATGAGCAGTTCTTC
TRBD1,TRBV9,TRBJ2-5,few,CASSVEPTGQETQYF,TGTGCCAGCAGCGTAGAGCCGACAGGGCAAGAGACCCAGTACTTC
TRBD2,TRBV25-1,TRBJ2-1,.,CASSARGLAGYNEQFF,TGTGCCAGCAGTGCTCGGGGACTAGCGGGGTACAATGAGCAGTTCTTC
TRBD1,TRBV7-9,TRBJ1-4,.,CASNTRTGTGTEKLFF,TGTGCCAGCAACACACGTACCGGGACAGGGACTGAAAAACTGTTTTTT
TRBD1,TRBV25-1,TRBJ1-2,.,CASSEVGQGSGYTF,TGTGCCAGCAGTGAAGTGGGACAGGGGTCTGGCTACACCTTC
.,TRBV19,TRBJ1-1,.,CASSARSYTEAFF,TGTGCCAGTAGTGCCCGGAGCTACACTGAAGCTTTCTTT
TRBD1,TRBV4-1,TRBJ1-5,.,CASSPQGIGNQPQHF,TGCGCCAGCAGCCCACAGGGGATAGGCAATCAGCCCCAGCATTTT
TRBD1,TRBV30,TRBJ1-2,.,CAWRAGGADGYTF,TGTGCCTGGAGAGCAGGGGGAGCCGATGGCTACACCTTC
.,TRBV5-1,TRBJ2-5,few,CASSLATGRLETQYF,TGCGCCAGCAGCTTGGCGACAGGGAGGCTGGAGACCCAGTACTTC
TRBD1,TRBV2,TRBJ2-1,.,CASTQGQGVGEQFF,TGTGCCAGCACCCAAGGACAGGGCGTGGGTGAGCAGTTCTTC
TRBD2,TRBV13,TRBJ2-7,.,CASNGGRAVYEQYF,TGTGCCAGCAACGGCGGGAGGGCGGTGTACGAGCAGTACTTC
TRBD2,TRBV5-5,TRBJ2-5,.,CASINEGRGGGETQYF,TGTGCCAGCATCAACGAGGGGCGGGGGGGCGGAGAGACCCAGTACTTC
TRBD2,TRBV20-1,TRBJ2-7,.,CSPRLADEQYF,TGCAGTCCGAGACTAGCGGACGAGCAGTACTTC
TRBD2,TRBV5-1,TRBJ2-1,.,CASSGQLAGGLNEQFF,TGCGCCAGCAGCGGCCAACTAGCGGGAGGCCTCAATGAGCAGTTCTTC